A single sample gave rise to the 2 T cell receptor beta chains below, sequenced in a study of beta chain features in type 1 diabetes. These receptors have no known antigen. The authors reverse transcribed all of the isolated RNA, so sequencing captured expressed TCRB transcripts. Generated by immunoSEQ multiplex PCR, the TCRdb table keeps only in-frame clones and is missing some. Of 25,000 to 30,000 clones listed, around 60% are singletons. The study's findings and limits: For Type 1 diabetes patients, all four CD4+ subsets carried TCRB CDR3s that were moderately but significantly shorter.

Sequenced sample: Tregs from blood. Every receptor here comes from a woman aged 30 to 39 with type 1 diabetes.

The chain is built from TRBV10-1 and TRBJ2-3; 7 nucleotides line up with TRBD2. Per germline, CDR1 WNHNN and CDR2 SYGVQD (reference sequence). The trim removed 3 bases at V and 5 bases at J, leaving 8 bases unmatched. This CDR3 is built from 15 residues. In DNA form, the CDR3 reads TGCGCCAGCAGTGACGGGACTACCTTGGGAGATACGCAGTATTTT. This codes for CASSDGTTLGDTQYF.

The chain employs TRBV14 and TRBJ2-6; D is unclear. This CDR3 region has 15 residues. Germline V gene data show CDR1 as SGHDN and CDR2 as FVKESK. Trimming shortened V by 4 bases and J by 1 base, and 8 bases separated the two germline ends. Here the CDR3 DNA reads TGTGCCAGCAGCCGACAAGGTTCTGGGGCCAACGTCCTGACTTTC. It encodes CASSRQGSGANVLTF.